This T cell receptor beta chain was identified in a study of CD4 and CD8 cells across lung adenocarcinoma regions. This clonotype showed up just a few times. Sequence at one end of the junction differs from germline and may be a read error. This CDR3 is 14 amino acids long. Germline CDR1 and CDR2: SSHAT and FNYEAQ (reference sequence). Via MiXCR, TCRdb re-called the PCR reads, giving one row per CDR3 protein. The repertoire holds some 20,000 distinct CDR3 sequences, roughly 50% seen once, with about 19% in the top ten. Localized lung adenocarcinoma, a non-small cell lung cancer, affected the donors. The clonotype comes from a male donor with lung adenocarcinoma. The CD4 and CD8 labels of this study may be unreliable. The chain joins TRBV7-7 to TRBJ2-5; 8 bases match TRBD1. The sequencing sample was made of CD4+ T cells from the margin of a lung tumor. Here the CDR3 reads CASSLNRGQETQYF. The DNA for the CDR3 is TGTGCTAGCAGCTTAAACAGGGGGCAAGAGACCCAGTACTTC.